A selection of T cell receptor beta chains follows, all from one sample in a study of blood T cells in healthy people across ages. TCRdb analysed the 5' RACE reads with MiXCR anew, one entry per CDR3 protein. The repertoire holds roughly 900,000 distinct CDR3 sequences, approximately 49% seen once, with around 15% in the top ten. The sequenced sample consisted of blood. The receptors shown here come from a man aged 25 to 40 in good health. Both conserved end residues are part of each CDR3. A D gene is named only where the DNA matches it firmly. Size values are once, few and many counts, or a class for expanded clones, and some rows have none.

>-|TRBJ1-5|TRBV7-8|-
CASSLERGYGNQPQHF
TGTGCCAGCAGCTTAGAGAGGGGTTATGGCAATCAGCCCCAGCATTTT
>-|TRBJ2-5|TRBV7-9|TRBD2
CASSDGLVGVKETQYF
TGTGCCAGCAGCGACGGACTAGTGGGGGTAAAAGAGACCCAGTACTTC
>few|TRBJ2-5|TRBV20-1|TRBD2
CSARDQASGGLQETQYF
TGCAGTGCTAGAGATCAGGCTAGCGGGGGGCTTCAAGAGACCCAGTACTTC
>-|TRBJ1-1|TRBV20-1|-
CSAESRGIGTEAFF
TGCAGTGCTGAAAGCAGGGGTATAGGGACTGAAGCTTTCTTT
>few|TRBJ1-6|TRBV20-1|TRBD1
CSASPGQHNSPLHF
TGCAGTGCGAGCCCGGGACAGCATAATTCACCCCTCCACTTT
>-|TRBJ1-1|TRBV6-6|-
CASSYLRTGNEAFF
TGTGCCAGCAGTTACCTTCGGACTGGAAATGAAGCTTTCTTT
>-|TRBJ2-7|TRBV20-1|TRBD1
CSANQAGGPYEQYF
TGCAGTGCTAACCAGGCAGGGGGACCGTACGAGCAGTACTTC
>few|TRBJ2-5|TRBV12-3/TRBV12-4|-
CASSLRSQETQYF
TGTGCCAGCAGTTTACGGTCCCAAGAGACCCAGTACTTC
>few|TRBJ1-6|TRBV20-1|-
CSAINRDIENSPLHF
TGCAGTGCTATTAATCGGGACATAGAAAATTCACCCCTCCACTTT
>-|TRBJ2-4|TRBV20-1|-
CSARGEPLFVDIQYF
TGCAGTGCTAGAGGGGAACCGCTTTTTGTGGACATTCAGTACTTC
>-|TRBJ1-4|TRBV12-3/TRBV12-4|-
CASSRGGGDEKLFF
TGTGCCAGCAGTCGAGGAGGTGGGGATGAAAAACTGTTTTTT
>few|TRBJ2-4|TRBV20-1|-
CSARDPRRLAKNIQYF
TGCAGTGCTAGAGATCCCCGCAGGCTAGCCAAAAACATTCAGTACTTC
>-|TRBJ1-2|TRBV5-6|-
CASSDQTNYGYTF
TGTGCCAGCAGCGATCAGACTAACTATGGCTACACCTTC
>-|TRBJ1-6|TRBV20-1|-
CSARDLGASSPLHF
TGCAGTGCTAGAGATTTAGGGGCAAGTTCACCCCTCCACTTT
>-|TRBJ2-1|TRBV5-6|TRBD1
CASSSGQGRGNEQFF
TGTGCCAGCTCCTCAGGACAGGGACGGGGCAATGAGCAGTTCTTC
>-|TRBJ2-7|TRBV12-3/TRBV12-4|-
CASSFSGVYEQYF
TGTGCCAGCAGCTTCAGTGGTGTCTACGAGCAGTACTTC